This T cell receptor beta chain was recovered during a study of patients and donors after allogeneic stem cell transplantation. TCRdb called the RT-PCR reads again in MiXCR, with one record for every CDR3 protein. The sample lists roughly 21,000 distinct CDR3 sequences; around 30% were seen once. This clonotype was counted a few times. The sample was blood, either unsorted or a sorted T cell fraction (not recorded which). This receptor was obtained from a human donor who was either an allogeneic HSCT recipient or a stem cell or donor lymphocyte infusion donor (not recorded which). It is not recorded whose cells these are; they may come from a transplant donor.

CDR3 amino acids: CASSLILGQGGNTEAFF. The CDR3 nucleotides are TGTGCCAGCAGCTTAATCCTAGGACAGGGAGGGAACACTGAAGCTTTCTTT. V is TRBV5-5 and J is TRBJ1-1; 8 bases fit TRBD1. The CDR3 is 17 amino acids. Germline V gives CDR1 SGHKS, CDR2 YYEKEE (reference sequence). With 2 bases clipped from V and 1 base from J, the junction kept 10 bases outside the gene matches. The entire variable domain, with the rest obtained from reference TRBV5-5 and TRBJ1-1, is as follows: DAGVTQSPTHLIKTRGQQVTLRCSPISGHKSVSWYQQVLGQGPQFIFQYYEKEERGRGNFPDRFSARQFPNYSSELNVNALLLGDSALYLCASSLILGQGGNTEAFFGQGTRLTVV.